This passage covers 32 T cell receptor beta chains from one sample sequenced in a study of sequential checkpoint blockade in melanoma. The protocol was immunoSEQ multiplex PCR, while the TCRdb copy is restricted to in-frame clones and leaves out a portion. Of 3,500 to 5,000 clones in the sample, 20% to 25% were seen once. Stated treatment: randomized to nivolumab then ipilimumab (arm A) or the reverse (arm B). The specimen comprised tumor tissue (inferred from file names), sampled from a patient given nivolumab and ipilimumab in sequence. Every receptor here comes from a human donor with melanoma.

CDR3 DNA sequence: TGTGCCAGCAGTTTAGTAATACCAGAGACCCAGTACTTC. Amino acids: CASSLVIPETQYF. The chain carries TRBV28 and TRBJ2-5; D is unresolved. Germline CDR1 reads MDHEN; CDR2 reads SYDVKM. This CDR3 is 13 amino acids long. Trimming stripped 2 bases from V and 4 bases from J, with 8 bases between. The full variable domain, rest sourced from reference TRBV28 and TRBJ2-5, is DVKVTQSSRYLVKRTGEKVFLECVQDMDHENMFWYRQDPGLGLRLIYFSYDVKMKEKGDIPEGYSVSREKKERFSLILESASTNQTSMYLCASSLVIPETQYFGPGTRLLVL.

By sample share, this clone is medium-sized. The chain carries TRBV11-3 and TRBJ2-1, with unresolved D. The CDR3 has 15 residues. Germline lookup yields CDR1 SGHNT and CDR2 YENEEA. V was shortened by 0 bases and J by 7 bases, with 13 bases between the two germline ends. This CDR3 is CASSLDGSARNEQFF. The CDR3 DNA is TGTGCCAGCAGCTTAGACGGCTCCGCTCGGAATGAGCAGTTCTTC. Based on the CDR3 plus reference TRBV11-3 and TRBJ2-1, the full variable domain is EAGVVQSPRYKIIEKKQPVAFWCNPISGHNTLYWYLQNLGQGPELLIRYENEEAVDDSQLPKDRFSAERLKGVDSTLKIQPAELGDSAVYLCASSLDGSARNEQFFGPGTRLTVL.

This clone has more than one count but fewer than ten. The rearrangement links TRBV11-3 to TRBJ1-5, with a possible D match to TRBD1 (5 bases). The V end lost 0 bases, the J end lost 5 bases, and 11 bases lay between the germline ends. CDR1 and CDR2 (germline): SGHNT, YENEEA. The CDR3 length is 15 residues. The CDR3 reads CASSLDGTGDQPQHF. CDR3 bases: TGTGCCAGCAGCTTAGATGGGACGGGGGATCAGCCCCAGCATTTT.

This clone has more than one count but fewer than ten. The DNA of the CDR3 is TGTGCCTGGAGCATTAGTGGTTCACCCCTCCACTTT. Encoded protein: CAWSISGSPLHF. The chain uses TRBV30 and TRBJ1-6; D not certain. The CDR3 has 12 residues. The V end lost 3 bases, the J end lost 9 bases, and 9 bases lay between the germline ends. Germline-derived CDR1 and CDR2 are GTSNPN and SVGIG (reference sequence). Complete variable domain (other parts from reference TRBV30 and TRBJ1-6): SQTIHQWPATLVQPVGSPLSLECTVEGTSNPNLYWYRQAAGRGLQLLFYSVGIGQISSEVPQNLSASRPQDRQFILSSKKLLLSDSGFYLCAWSISGSPLHFGNGTRLTVT.

With regard to this clone: The same CDR3 can be traced to other DNA sequences in this sample. The genes are TRBV6-8 and TRBJ1-6; D may be TRBD1 (5 bases). The V and J ends lost 5 bases and 4 bases respectively, with 9 bases between them. The CDR3 has 14 amino acids. Germline V CDR1 and CDR2: MNHGY, SAAAGT. The CDR3 spells CASSAGPYNSPLHF. The CDR3 DNA follows: TGTGCCAGCAGTGCGGGGCCTTATAATTCACCCCTCCACTTT.

Details on this clone: The junction does not match germline at one end; this may be a read error. The chain combines TRBV6-8 with TRBJ1-2, with 10 bases fitting TRBD1. CDR3 length: 15 residues. Germline V CDR1 and CDR2: MNHGY, SAAAGT. CDR3 loop: CAISGGTGDVYGYTF. The CDR3, as DNA: TGTGCCATCAGTGGTGGGACAGGGGATGTCTATGGCTACACCTTC.

This clone was recorded only once. The rearrangement uses TRBV5-1 and TRBJ1-1; unclear D gene. V was trimmed by 4 bases and J by 4 bases, leaving 17 bases between them. Germline assignment: CDR1 SGHRS and CDR2 YFSETQ. This CDR3 contains 15 residues. The CDR3 sequence is CASSPPESAGTEAFF. DNA for the CDR3: TGCGCCAGCAGCCCACCAGAGAGCGCGGGCACTGAAGCTTTCTTT.

The rearrangement links TRBV19 to TRBJ1-1; D is possibly TRBD1 (6 bases). V lost 2 bases, J lost 4 bases, and 11 bases lay in between. This CDR3 has 14 residues. Germline V lookup: CDR1 LNHDA, CDR2 SQIVND (reference sequence). DNA for the CDR3: TGTGCCAGTAGTATAAGACAGGTGACCACTGAAGCTTTCTTT. This encodes CASSIRQVTTEAFF.

V is TRBV18 and J is TRBJ2-7, with unresolved D. Trimming removed 3 bases at V and 4 bases at J, with 13 bases between. The germline V gene encodes CDR1 KGHSH and CDR2 LQKENI. This CDR3 has 14 amino acids. CDR3 region: CASSPQSPWYEQYF. For the CDR3, the DNA is TGTGCCAGCTCACCTCAGAGTCCCTGGTACGAGCAGTACTTC.

The table lists this clone with many counts. CDR3 nucleotides: TGTGCCAGCAGCTTAGGACAGGGGTACGCGAACACTGAAGCTTTCTTT. Protein: CASSLGQGYANTEAFF. The chain combines TRBV11-3 with TRBJ1-1; 8 bases are shared with TRBD1. The CDR3 is 16 residues long. The J segment lost 1 base and the V segment lost 1 base, leaving 5 bases of the junction unmatched. The germline CDR1 and CDR2 sequences are SGHNT and YENEEA. Filled out from reference TRBV11-3 and TRBJ1-1, the complete variable domain reads EAGVVQSPRYKIIEKKQPVAFWCNPISGHNTLYWYLQNLGQGPELLIRYENEEAVDDSQLPKDRFSAERLKGVDSTLKIQPAELGDSAVYLCASSLGQGYANTEAFFGQGTRLTVV.

In this sample, this clone turned up many times. The chain is built from TRBV11-3 and TRBJ1-1; 7 nucleotides agree with TRBD1. CDR3 length equals 14 residues. In germline, CDR1 is SGHNT, CDR2 YENEEA. J lost 2 bases, V lost 7 bases, and 7 bases had no gene match. The CDR3, as DNA: TGTGCCAGCACCATACAGGGGTTTAACACTGAAGCTTTCTTT. Its protein product is CASTIQGFNTEAFF.

V is TRBV18 and J is TRBJ1-1; no firm D call. CDR1 and CDR2 (germline): KGHSH, LQKENI. The CDR3 spans 14 residues. Deletions cut 5 bases from V and 0 bases from J, with 10 bases between. The CDR3 loop is CASSSGPVNTEAFF. The CDR3 DNA reads TGTGCCAGCTCATCCGGACCGGTGAACACTGAAGCTTTCTTT.

Only a few counts were recorded for this clone. This chain links TRBV11-3 with TRBJ1-1, with TRBD1 as a possible D gene (6 bases). Looked up from germline, CDR1 is SGHNT and CDR2 is YENEEA. V gave up 3 bases and J gave up 5 bases, with 13 bases separating them. The CDR3 contains 14 residues. The CDR3, as DNA: TGTGCCAGCAGCTTGTGGGGGGCTGGTACTGAAGCTTTCTTT. It yields the protein CASSLWGAGTEAFF.

There are a few counts of this clone. The V gene is TRBV15, the J gene TRBJ2-5; possible D gene TRBD2, 6 bases. Germline-derived CDR1 and CDR2 are LNHNV and YYDKDF (reference sequence). The V and J ends lost 0 bases and 5 bases respectively, with 16 bases between them. This CDR3 region has 16 residues. The CDR3 reads CATSRDLWASAETQYF. The CDR3 DNA reads as TGTGCCACCAGCAGAGATCTTTGGGCTAGCGCCGAGACCCAGTACTTC. Combining the CDR3 with reference TRBV15 and TRBJ2-5 gives the whole variable domain DAMVIQNPRYQVTQFGKPVTLSCSQTLNHNVMYWYQQKSSQAPKLLFHYYDKDFNNEADTPDNFQSRRPNTSFCFLDIRSPGLGDTAMYLCATSRDLWASAETQYFGPGTRLLVL.

This clone was picked up many times. This chain links TRBV11-3 with TRBJ2-3; 9 bases fit TRBD2. CDR3 length: 14 amino acids. V was clipped by 4 bases and J by 4 bases; unmatched bases: 3. Germline-derived CDR1 and CDR2 are SGHNT and YENEEA. CDR3: CASSYRLAADTQYF. Written as DNA, the CDR3 is TGTGCCAGCAGCTACCGACTAGCGGCAGATACGCAGTATTTT.

On this clone itself: Other nucleotide sequences from this sample produce the same CDR3. The chain links TRBV6-8 to TRBJ1-1; D is perhaps TRBD1 (5 bases). The germline gives CDR1 MNHGY, CDR2 SAAAGT. This CDR3 contains 14 residues. V was cut by 0 bases and J by 3 bases, with 8 bases left in between. CDR3 sequence reads: CASSYSRGDTEAFF. CDR3 nucleotide sequence: TGTGCCAGCAGTTACTCACGGGGCGACACTGAAGCTTTCTTT.

This clone was observed a handful of times. The J gene is TRBJ2-2, the V gene TRBV28; D might be TRBD1 (6 bases). CDR1 and CDR2 (germline): MDHEN, SYDVKM. The V and J ends lost 5 bases and 2 bases respectively, with 15 bases between them. This CDR3 spans 16 amino acids. The CDR3 coding sequence is TGTGCCAGCAGTCGCCCCCAGACAGGAAACACCGGGGAGCTGTTTTTT. It codes for CASSRPQTGNTGELFF.

In its sample, this clone ranks as medium-sized. CDR3 sequence reads: CASSPSGGLEQYF. The DNA for the CDR3 is TGTGCCAGCAGCCCCTCAGGGGGGCTCGAGCAGTACTTC. The V call is TRBV6-8, the J call TRBJ2-7; TRBD1 is a possible D gene (7 bases). The CDR3 extends over 13 amino acids. The germline V gene has CDR1 MNHGY and CDR2 SAAAGT. V lost 6 bases to trimming and J lost 6 bases, with 15 bases between them.

Details on this clone: At one end the junction does not follow the germline gene, possibly because of a read error. The chain recombines TRBV6-4 with TRBJ2-1; D not resolved. The germline V gene encodes CDR1 MRHNA and CDR2 SNTAGT. The CDR3 loop spans 11 amino acids. In DNA, the CDR3 is TGTGCCATCAGTGCTGGCAATGAGCAGTTCTTC. Its translation: CAISAGNEQFF.

This clone was picked up many times. The chain carries TRBV11-3 and TRBJ2-6; D ambiguous. The CDR3 totals 15 residues. Germline V gives CDR1 SGHNT, CDR2 YENEEA. V lost 0 bases and J 4 bases, leaving 7 bases between the germline ends. The CDR3 DNA sequence: TGTGCCAGCAGCTTAGAAGGTCAGGGGGCCAACGTCCTGACTTTC. Its translation is CASSLEGQGANVLTF. Looking up the rest from reference TRBV11-3 and TRBJ2-6 gives the full variable domain: EAGVVQSPRYKIIEKKQPVAFWCNPISGHNTLYWYLQNLGQGPELLIRYENEEAVDDSQLPKDRFSAERLKGVDSTLKIQPAELGDSAVYLCASSLEGQGANVLTFGAGSRLTVL.

This clone came up many times. DNA of the CDR3: TGTGCCAGCAGCTTACCGGGGACCGGGGCCAACGTCCTGACTTTC. It yields the protein CASSLPGTGANVLTF. The gene calls are TRBV11-3 and TRBJ2-6; possibly TRBD1 or TRBD2 for D (5 bases each). V lost 2 bases to trimming and J lost 4 bases, with 9 bases between them. From germline, CDR1 is SGHNT and CDR2 YENEEA. The CDR3 consists of 15 residues. The full variable domain, with the rest looked up from reference TRBV11-3 and TRBJ2-6, is EAGVVQSPRYKIIEKKQPVAFWCNPISGHNTLYWYLQNLGQGPELLIRYENEEAVDDSQLPKDRFSAERLKGVDSTLKIQPAELGDSAVYLCASSLPGTGANVLTFGAGSRLTVL.

The CDR3 nucleotides read TGCGCCAGCAGCTTGGCCCCCGGACAGAACAATGAGCAGTTCTTC. Its translation is CASSLAPGQNNEQFF. This chain links TRBV5-1 with TRBJ2-1; perhaps TRBD1 as D (6 bases). Trimming shortened V by 0 bases and J by 5 bases, and 12 bases separated the two germline ends. The CDR3 is made up of 15 amino acids. CDR1 and CDR2 (germline): SGHRS, YFSETQ.

The gene calls are TRBV29-1 and TRBJ2-3, with 10 bases fitting TRBD2. Germline loops: CDR1 SQVTM, CDR2 ANQGSEA. Trimming cost V 2 bases and J 7 bases; bases outside gene matches: 3. The CDR3 loop spans 13 amino acids. CDR3 bases: TGCAGCGTTGAATTTAGCGGGGGGAATACGCAGTATTTT. This codes for CSVEFSGGNTQYF.

V usage is TRBV19 and J usage is TRBJ2-7, with D perhaps being TRBD1 or TRBD2 (5 bases each). Germline V CDR1 and CDR2: LNHDA, SQIVND (reference sequence). V dropped 5 bases and J dropped 1 base, with 12 bases sitting between them. The CDR3 sequence is 14 residues long. DNA for the CDR3: TGTGCCAGTAGTGTCGGGACCCTATCCTACGAGCAGTACTTC. It yields the protein CASSVGTLSYEQYF.

This clone is medium-sized in the sample. One end of the junction does not line up with germline, which may come from a read error. The chain has TRBV6-1 and TRBJ1-4; 11 bases are shared with TRBD1. This CDR3 spans 16 amino acids. Germline V gene sequence: CDR1 MNHNS, CDR2 SASEGT. The CDR3 is CAISEGRDRGNEKLFF. DNA for the CDR3: TGTGCCATCAGTGAAGGTCGGGACAGGGGGAATGAAAAACTGTTTTTT.

This clone was counted between two and nine times. The V gene is TRBV4-1, the J gene TRBJ1-1; tentatively, D is TRBD1 (5 bases). Trimming took off 4 bases at V and 1 base at J, with 13 bases between the two ends. The germline V gene encodes CDR1 MGHRA and CDR2 YSYEKL. CDR3 length: 15 residues. CDR3 residues: CASSPRLQGNTEAFF. The CDR3 region has the DNA TGCGCCAGCAGCCCCCGTCTCCAGGGGAACACTGAAGCTTTCTTT.

CDR3 loop: CASRADSRNNSPLHF. The CDR3 DNA follows: TGTGCCAGCAGGGCGGACAGCCGAAATAATTCACCCCTCCACTTT. The chain has TRBV28 and TRBJ1-6, with D possibly TRBD1 on 6 matching bases. Germline values: CDR1 MDHEN, CDR2 SYDVKM. V was pared by 6 bases and J by 5 bases, with 14 bases between. This CDR3 contains 15 residues.

The chain uses TRBV19 and TRBJ1-5, with D possibly being TRBD1 (5 bases). V lost 3 bases and J 7 bases, leaving 10 bases between the germline ends. This CDR3 is 13 amino acids long. Germline CDR1 reads LNHDA; CDR2 reads SQIVND (reference sequence). The CDR3 is CASSMGGLQPQHF. The CDR3 region has the DNA TGTGCCAGTAGTATGGGGGGGTTACAGCCCCAGCATTTT.

V usage is TRBV29-1 and J usage is TRBJ2-5; D possibly corresponds to TRBD2 (5 bases). This CDR3 is built from 13 residues. V shed 1 base and J shed 5 bases, with 11 bases lying between them. Germline V lookup: CDR1 SQVTM, CDR2 ANQGSEA. The CDR3: CSVEGGRGETQYF. CDR3 nucleotides: TGCAGCGTTGAAGGAGGGAGAGGGGAGACCCAGTACTTC.

This chain links TRBV9 with TRBJ1-4; D possibly corresponds to TRBD1 (5 bases). The CDR3 loop spans 12 amino acids. V was cut by 3 bases and J by 7 bases, with 7 bases left in between. From germline, CDR1 is SGDLS and CDR2 YYNGEE. The CDR3: CASSGGGEKLFF. The DNA of the CDR3 is TGTGCCAGCAGCGGCGGGGGTGAAAAACTGTTTTTT.

This clone showed up just a few times. The chain carries TRBV19 and TRBJ2-3; D is ambiguous. The CDR3 loop spans 15 amino acids. The V gene lost 1 base and the J gene lost 0 bases, with 8 bases spanning the gap. CDR1 and CDR2 (germline): LNHDA, SQIVND (reference sequence). The CDR3 nucleotides read TGTGCCAGTAGTATAGTAGGGCGGAGCACAGATACGCAGTATTTT. Residues: CASSIVGRSTDTQYF.

Only a few counts were recorded for this clone. The genes are TRBV11-3 and TRBJ2-1; D not certain. V was shortened by 3 bases and J by 1 base, with 7 bases between the two germline ends. This CDR3 is built from 14 residues. Germline V gene lookup returns CDR1 SGHNT and CDR2 YENEEA. In DNA form, the CDR3 reads TGTGCCAGCAGCTTTACCGGTTCCTACAATGAGCAGTTCTTC. As protein: CASSFTGSYNEQFF.